Presented here are 6 T cell receptor beta chains from one specimen sequenced in a study of CD8+ T cells in alopecia areata. This sample's treatment: oral pan-JAK inhibitor, 5-10 mg twice daily. Extracted from the samples, RNA was reverse transcribed into cDNA to serve as the sequencing template. Libraries were prepared by immunoSEQ multiplex PCR; TCRdb keeps only in-frame clonotypes and omits some of them. The table has some 150,000 clones, 70% to 90% seen once. This specimen consisted of CD8+ T cells sorted from blood, obtained at week 4, from a patient treated with tofacitinib. The receptors were gathered from a human donor with alopecia areata.

The genes are TRBV7-9 and TRBJ2-1; TRBD1 or TRBD2 may be the D gene (5 bases each). The CDR3 length is 13 residues. Germline CDR1 reads SEHNR; CDR2 reads FQNEAQ (reference sequence). V gave up 5 bases and J gave up 10 bases, with 15 bases separating them. The CDR3 region is CASSDTGRLEQFF. The CDR3 region has the DNA TGTGCCAGCAGCGACACGGGGCGGCTAGAGCAGTTCTTC.

The V and J genes are TRBV7-9 and TRBJ2-1, with D tentatively TRBD1 (6 bases). From germline, CDR1 is SEHNR and CDR2 FQNEAQ (reference sequence). V was pared by 5 bases and J by 3 bases, with 8 bases between. This CDR3 has 13 residues. The CDR3 region has the DNA TGTGCCAGCAGCCCGGACAGCTACAATGAGCAGTTCTTC. Its translation: CASSPDSYNEQFF. The complete variable domain, with remaining parts taken from reference TRBV7-9 and TRBJ2-1, reads DTGVSQNPRHKITKRGQNVTFRCDPISEHNRLYWYRQTLGQGPEFLTYFQNEAQLEKSRLLSDRFSAERPKGSFSTLEIQRTEQGDSAMYLCASSPDSYNEQFFGPGTRLTVL.

The chain employs TRBV28 and TRBJ2-2; 11 bases match TRBD2. In germline, CDR1 is MDHEN, CDR2 SYDVKM. This CDR3 is 14 amino acids long. The ends lost 11 bases at V and 1 base at J; junction bases unmatched: 3. CDR3: CAGSGRGNTGELFF. The CDR3 DNA sequence: TGTGCCGGTAGCGGGAGGGGGAACACCGGGGAGCTGTTTTTT.

The rearrangement links TRBV4-1 to TRBJ2-1; TRBD2 might be the D (5 bases). V was pared by 1 base and J by 9 bases, with 13 bases between. Germline CDR1 and CDR2: MGHRA and YSYEKL. This CDR3 is 14 amino acids long. The CDR3 DNA is TGCGCCAGCAGCCAAGTTGAGTTTGCGGGTGAGCAGTTCTTC. Translated: CASSQVEFAGEQFF.

The chain couples TRBV29-1 to TRBJ1-2; D not certain. The CDR3 spans 12 residues. Germline values: CDR1 SQVTM, CDR2 ANQGSEA. V gave up 2 bases and J gave up 4 bases, with 8 bases separating them. The CDR3 sequence is CSVEMESYGYTF. CDR3 bases: TGCAGCGTTGAAATGGAATCCTATGGCTACACCTTC. Combining the CDR3 with reference TRBV29-1 and TRBJ1-2 gives the whole variable domain SAVISQKPSRDICQRGTSLTIQCQVDSQVTMMFWYRQQPGQSLTLIATANQGSEATYESGFVIDKFPISRPNLTFSTLTVSNMSPEDSSIYLCSVEMESYGYTFGSGTRLTVV.

V and J are TRBV7-9 and TRBJ2-2; no clear D gene. V was clipped by 8 bases and J by 7 bases, with 8 bases between them. CDR1 and CDR2 (germline): SEHNR, FQNEAQ (reference sequence). This CDR3 comprises 11 residues. CDR3 sequence: CASLQSGELFF. In DNA form, the CDR3 reads TGTGCCAGCCTCCAGAGCGGGGAGCTGTTTTTT.